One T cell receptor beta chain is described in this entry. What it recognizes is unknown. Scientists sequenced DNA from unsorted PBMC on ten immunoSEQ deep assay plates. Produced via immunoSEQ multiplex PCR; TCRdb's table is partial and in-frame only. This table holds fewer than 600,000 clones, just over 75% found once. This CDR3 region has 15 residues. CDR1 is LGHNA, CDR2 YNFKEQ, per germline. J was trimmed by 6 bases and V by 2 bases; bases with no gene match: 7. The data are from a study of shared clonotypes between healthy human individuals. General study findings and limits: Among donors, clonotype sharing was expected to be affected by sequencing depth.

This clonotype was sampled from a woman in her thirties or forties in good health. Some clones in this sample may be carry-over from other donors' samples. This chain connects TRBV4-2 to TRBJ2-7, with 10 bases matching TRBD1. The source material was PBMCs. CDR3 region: CASSQTGTGAGEQYF. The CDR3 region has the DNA TGTGCCAGCAGCCAAACCGGGACAGGGGCGGGCGAGCAGTACTTC.